Following are 4 T cell receptor beta chains from one sample sequenced in a study of blood T cell dynamics during melanoma immunotherapy (dated by TCRdb to 2020 to 2022). The sample's time point label is to be understood as: pre-treatment baseline. Library construction relied on the immunoSEQ multiplex PCR assay. TCRdb retrieved this table from immuneACCESS and kept in-frame rearrangements only. Not all clones are present; in checked studies, unresolved V genes account for under half, and no reason is known for the remainder. The sample contains about 22,000 clones, roughly 90% of them found a single time. More than 0.9% of the sample is taken by the ten largest. This specimen consisted of blood, obtained from a patient treated with checkpoint blockade. The receptor source for this set is a human donor with melanoma.

CDR3: CASSFSLPGQGEETQYF. The CDR3 nucleotides read TGTGCCAGCAGCTTTTCATTACCGGGACAGGGGGAAGAGACCCAGTACTTC. The chain links TRBV9 to TRBJ2-5, with 11 bases fitting TRBD1. The CDR3 has 17 amino acids. The ends lost 4 bases at V and 3 bases at J; junction bases unmatched: 11. From germline, CDR1 is SGDLS and CDR2 YYNGEE. Complete variable domain (other parts from reference TRBV9 and TRBJ2-5): DSGVTQTPKHLITATGQRVTLRCSPRSGDLSVYWYQQSLDQGLQFLIQYYNGEERAKGNILERFSAQQFPDLHSELNLSSLELGDSALYFCASSFSLPGQGEETQYFGPGTRLLVL.

This chain connects TRBV5-1 to TRBJ2-6; 9 nucleotides align to TRBD1. The CDR3 runs 18 residues. Germline V gene lookup returns CDR1 SGHRS and CDR2 YFSETQ. Trimming removed 0 bases from V and 2 bases from J; junction bases left unmatched: 6. DNA for the CDR3: TGCGCCAGCAGCTTGGACGGGACAGGGAATGCTGGGGCCAACGTCCTGACTTTC. Translated: CASSLDGTGNAGANVLTF.

The chain couples TRBV9 to TRBJ2-3; perhaps TRBD1 as D (5 bases). CDR3 length equals 15 residues. CDR1 SGDLS and CDR2 YYNGEE come from the germline V gene. V was cut by 3 bases and J by 2 bases, with 13 bases left in between. The CDR3 sequence is CASSAQDRFTDTQYF. CDR3 DNA: TGTGCCAGCAGCGCCCAAGACAGATTCACAGATACGCAGTATTTT. Full variable domain (missing parts from reference TRBV9 and TRBJ2-3): DSGVTQTPKHLITATGQRVTLRCSPRSGDLSVYWYQQSLDQGLQFLIQYYNGEERAKGNILERFSAQQFPDLHSELNLSSLELGDSALYFCASSAQDRFTDTQYFGPGTRLTVL.

This clone has a single count. This chain links TRBV6-4 with TRBJ2-3; 7 bases fit TRBD2. The CDR3 runs 18 residues. In germline, CDR1 is MRHNA, CDR2 SNTAGT. Unmatched junction bases numbered 11, after V lost 2 bases and J lost 0 bases. The CDR3, as DNA: TGTGCCAGCAGTGACCCTAGCGGTGGAGGGTGGAGCACAGATACGCAGTATTTT. It is translated as CASSDPSGGGWSTDTQYF.